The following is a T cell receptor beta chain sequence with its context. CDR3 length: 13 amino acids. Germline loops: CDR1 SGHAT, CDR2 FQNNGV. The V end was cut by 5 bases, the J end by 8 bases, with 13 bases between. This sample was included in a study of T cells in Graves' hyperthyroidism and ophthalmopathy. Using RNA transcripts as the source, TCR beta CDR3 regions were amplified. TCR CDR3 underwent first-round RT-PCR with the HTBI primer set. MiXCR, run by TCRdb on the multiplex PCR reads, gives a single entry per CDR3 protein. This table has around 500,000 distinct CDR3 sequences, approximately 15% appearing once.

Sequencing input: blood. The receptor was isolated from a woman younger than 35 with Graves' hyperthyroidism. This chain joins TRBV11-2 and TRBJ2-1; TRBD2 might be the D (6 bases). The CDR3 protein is CASSPGTSYEQFF. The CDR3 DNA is TGTGCCAGCAGCCCCGGGACTTCTTATGAGCAGTTCTTC. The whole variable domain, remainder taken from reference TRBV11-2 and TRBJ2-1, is EAGVAQSPRYKIIEKRQSVAFWCNPISGHATLYWYQQILGQGPKLLIQFQNNGVVDDSQLPKDRFSAERLKGVDSTLKIQPAKLEDSAVYLCASSPGTSYEQFFGPGTRLTVL.